Below are 11 T cell receptor beta chains sequenced from a single sample in a study of blood T cell repertoires in COVID-19 (dated by TCRdb to 2018 to 2021). Library method: the immunoSEQ multiplex PCR assay. The table comes from immuneACCESS by way of TCRdb, which keeps in-frame sequences with V and J called. Part of the clones is missing from these tables; in studies checked, under half for an unresolved V gene and the rest for unknown reasons. A total of about 55,000 clones appear in this sample, approximately 86% of them only once. The ten largest clones take up 3.6% of the sample. Sequences were obtained from peripheral blood. The source of these receptors is a man aged 35 to 55 with COVID-19, enrolled during active disease.

V gene TRBV7-3 combines with J gene TRBJ2-7; 8 bases fit TRBD1. The CDR3 has 15 residues. With V trimmed by 2 bases and J by 1 base, 4 bases remained unmatched. Germline CDR1 and CDR2: SGHTA and FQGTGA. CDR3 region: CASSLGTGDSYEQYF. The CDR3 bases are TGTGCCAGCAGCTTAGGGACAGGCGATTCCTACGAGCAGTACTTC.

This clone was recorded only once. This chain joins TRBV5-6 and TRBJ2-5, with D perhaps TRBD2 (6 bases). CDR3 length equals 16 residues. From germline, CDR1 is SGHDT and CDR2 YYEEEE. The germline V and J ends were trimmed by 1 base and 1 base, with 14 bases remaining between them. As DNA, the CDR3 is TGTGCCAGCAGCTTGATCTCGGCGGGACCCCAAGAGACCCAGTACTTC. Translation gives CASSLISAGPQETQYF.

The V and J genes are TRBV5-4 and TRBJ2-2; TRBD2 agrees at 7 bases. This CDR3 contains 13 residues. V was clipped by 0 bases and J by 7 bases; unmatched bases: 0. CDR1 and CDR2 (germline): SGHNT, YYREEE (reference sequence). CDR3 in DNA: TGTGCCAGCAGCTTGGCGGGGGGCGGGGAGCTGTTTTTT. Translation gives CASSLAGGGELFF.

The rearrangement links TRBV2 to TRBJ1-1; possible D gene TRBD1, 6 bases. Germline V lookup: CDR1 SNHLY, CDR2 FYNNEI. Deletions cut 2 bases from V and 4 bases from J, with 14 bases between. The CDR3 covers 15 residues. CDR3 nucleotide sequence: TGTGCCAGCAGTGAAAGGGGGACCGGCGGCACTGAAGCTTTCTTT. Its translation: CASSERGTGGTEAFF. The variable domain in full, with the rest retrieved from reference TRBV2 and TRBJ1-1, is EPEVTQTPSHQVTQMGQEVILRCVPISNHLYFYWYRQILGQKVEFLVSFYNNEISEKSEIFDDQFSVERPDGSNFTLKIRSTKLEDSAMYFCASSERGTGGTEAFFGQGTRLTVV.

This clone was found a few times. This chain connects TRBV5-5 to TRBJ1-1, with TRBD1 matching over 8 bases. V lost 3 bases to trimming and J lost 6 bases; unmatched junction nucleotides: 22. The germline V gene encodes CDR1 SGHKS and CDR2 YYEKEE (reference sequence). This CDR3 is built from 19 residues. For the CDR3, the DNA is TGTGCCAGCAGCTCGAATCCGTTTAGGGCAGGGGGCGCAGACGCTGAAGCTTTCTTT. Translating gives CASSSNPFRAGGADAEAFF.

The chain carries TRBV9 and TRBJ2-4; a possible D gene is TRBD2 (7 bases). Germline V gene data show CDR1 as SGDLS and CDR2 as YYNGEE. The CDR3 covers 15 residues. V gave up 1 base and J gave up 9 bases, with 17 bases separating them. In DNA form, the CDR3 reads TGTGCCAGCAGCGTAAGGGGGGGCCTTTCTTCCATTCAGTACTTC. It specifies CASSVRGGLSSIQYF.

The table lists this clone with a count of one. The chain couples TRBV24-1 to TRBJ1-2; D is unclear. Germline CDR1 reads KGHDR; CDR2 reads SFDVKD. This CDR3 comprises 12 residues. The ends were cut back, 4 bases at V and 7 bases at J, with 9 bases in the middle. CDR3 nucleotide sequence: TGTGCCACCAGTGACCAGAACAGTGGCTACACCTTC. Translating it yields CATSDQNSGYTF.

This clone has just one count. The J gene is TRBJ2-5, the V gene TRBV7-6; 12 nucleotides match TRBD2. Germline V lookup: CDR1 SGHVS, CDR2 FNYEAQ. After removal of 5 bases from V and 4 bases from J, the junction contained 8 bases not matched to a gene. The CDR3 is 16 amino acids. CDR3: CASSISSGRAGETQYF. In DNA form, the CDR3 reads TGTGCCAGCAGCATCTCTAGCGGGAGGGCCGGAGAGACCCAGTACTTC. Supplemented by reference TRBV7-6 and TRBJ2-5, the full variable domain reads GAGVSQSPRYKVTKRGQDVALRCDPISGHVSLYWYRQALGQGPEFLTYFNYEAQQDKSGLPNDRFSAERPEGSISTLTIQRTEQRDSAMYRCASSISSGRAGETQYFGPGTRLLVL.

The J gene is TRBJ1-5, the V gene TRBV11-3, with D perhaps TRBD1 (6 bases). The V and J ends lost 5 bases and 3 bases respectively, with 11 bases between them. The CDR3 has 14 amino acids. From germline, CDR1 is SGHNT and CDR2 YENEEA. CDR3 sequence reads: CASSQTGLNQPQHF. The CDR3 bases are TGTGCCAGCAGCCAAACAGGGCTCAATCAGCCCCAGCATTTT.

The J gene is TRBJ1-4, the V gene TRBV7-8; D possibly corresponds to TRBD1 (5 bases). The CDR3 runs 15 residues. Trimming took 1 base from V and 4 from J, leaving 10 bases between them. The V gene's germline CDR1 is SGHVS and CDR2 FQNEAQ. CDR3 bases: TGTGCCAGCAGCTTAGGACGGGGGTTTAATGAAAAACTGTTTTTT. This codes for CASSLGRGFNEKLFF.

The CDR3 nucleotides are TGTGCCAGTTCTCTTAGCGGGGGGTACACCGGGGAGCTGTTTTTT. This codes for CASSLSGGYTGELFF. V usage is TRBV7-8 and J usage is TRBJ2-2; 10 bases map to TRBD2. This CDR3 spans 15 amino acids. Germline CDR1 reads SGHVS; CDR2 reads FQNEAQ. With V trimmed by 9 bases and J by 3 bases, 7 bases remained unmatched.